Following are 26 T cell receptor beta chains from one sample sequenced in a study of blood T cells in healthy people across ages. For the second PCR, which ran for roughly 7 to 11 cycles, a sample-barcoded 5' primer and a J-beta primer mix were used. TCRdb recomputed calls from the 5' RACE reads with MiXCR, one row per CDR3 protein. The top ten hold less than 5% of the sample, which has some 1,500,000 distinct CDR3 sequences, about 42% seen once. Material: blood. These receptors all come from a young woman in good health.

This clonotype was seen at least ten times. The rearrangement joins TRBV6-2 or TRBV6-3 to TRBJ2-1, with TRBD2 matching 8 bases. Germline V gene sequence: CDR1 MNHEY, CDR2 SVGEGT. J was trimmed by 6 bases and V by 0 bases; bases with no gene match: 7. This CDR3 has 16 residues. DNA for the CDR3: TGTGCCAGCAGTTACTCTCGCGGGGGGATACCCAATGAGCAGTTCTTC. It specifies CASSYSRGGIPNEQFF.

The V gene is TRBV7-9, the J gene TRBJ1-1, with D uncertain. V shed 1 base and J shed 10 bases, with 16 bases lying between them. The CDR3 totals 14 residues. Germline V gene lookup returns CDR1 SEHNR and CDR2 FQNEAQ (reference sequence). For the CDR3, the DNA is TGTGCCAGCAGCTTAGAGGGTAGGGCAGTTCGAGCTTTCTTT. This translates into CASSLEGRAVRAFF.

CDR3 nucleotide sequence: TGCAGCGTTCGTTGGGGCGCGAACACTGAAGCTTTCTTT. The encoded protein is CSVRWGANTEAFF. The rearrangement uses TRBV29-1 and TRBJ1-1; weak D call: TRBD1 (5 bases). In germline, CDR1 is SQVTM, CDR2 ANQGSEA. With 5 bases removed from V and 1 base from J, the gap between germline ends came to 11 bases. This CDR3 has 13 amino acids.

The CDR3 DNA reads as TGTGCCAGCTTACGGACAGGGGAAGAGACCCAGTACTTC. Its protein product is CASLRTGEETQYF. The J gene is TRBJ2-5, the V gene TRBV11-2; TRBD1 agrees at 9 bases. This CDR3 is 13 amino acids long. J lost 3 bases, V lost 8 bases, and 4 bases had no gene match. Germline lookup yields CDR1 SGHAT and CDR2 FQNNGV.

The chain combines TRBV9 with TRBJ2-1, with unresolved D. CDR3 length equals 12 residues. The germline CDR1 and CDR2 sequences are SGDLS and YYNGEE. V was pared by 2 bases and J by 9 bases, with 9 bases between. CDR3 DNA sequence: TGTGCCAGCAGCGTTAATACGGGTGAGCAGTTCTTC. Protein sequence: CASSVNTGEQFF. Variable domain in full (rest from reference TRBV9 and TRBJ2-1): DSGVTQTPKHLITATGQRVTLRCSPRSGDLSVYWYQQSLDQGLQFLIQYYNGEERAKGNILERFSAQQFPDLHSELNLSSLELGDSALYFCASSVNTGEQFFGPGTRLTVL.

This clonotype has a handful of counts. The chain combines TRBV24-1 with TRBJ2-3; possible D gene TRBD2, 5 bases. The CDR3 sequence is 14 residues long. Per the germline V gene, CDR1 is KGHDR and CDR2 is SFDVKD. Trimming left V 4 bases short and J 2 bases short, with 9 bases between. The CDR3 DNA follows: TGTGCCACCAGTGACGGAGGAGTCACAGATACGCAGTATTTT. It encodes CATSDGGVTDTQYF.

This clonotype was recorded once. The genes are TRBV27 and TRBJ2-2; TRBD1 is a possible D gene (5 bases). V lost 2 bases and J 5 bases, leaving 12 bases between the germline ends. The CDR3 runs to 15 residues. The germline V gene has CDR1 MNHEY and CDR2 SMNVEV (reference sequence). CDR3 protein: CASSLTGQATGELFF. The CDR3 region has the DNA TGTGCCAGCAGTTTAACAGGCCAAGCGACCGGGGAGCTGTTTTTT.

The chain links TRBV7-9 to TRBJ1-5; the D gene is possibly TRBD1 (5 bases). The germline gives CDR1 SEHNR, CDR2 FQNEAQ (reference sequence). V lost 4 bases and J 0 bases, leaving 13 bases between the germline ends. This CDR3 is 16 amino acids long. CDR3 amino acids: CASSSRTSTSNQPQHF. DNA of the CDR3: TGTGCCAGCAGCTCTCGGACATCAACTAGCAATCAGCCCCAGCATTTT.

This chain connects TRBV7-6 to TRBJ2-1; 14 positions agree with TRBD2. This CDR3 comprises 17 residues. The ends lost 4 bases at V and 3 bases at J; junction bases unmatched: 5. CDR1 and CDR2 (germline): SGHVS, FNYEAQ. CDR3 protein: CASSSRTSGRFYNEQFF. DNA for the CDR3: TGTGCCAGCAGCTCCCGGACTAGCGGGAGGTTCTACAATGAGCAGTTCTTC. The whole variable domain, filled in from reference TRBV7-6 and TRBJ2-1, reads GAGVSQSPRYKVTKRGQDVALRCDPISGHVSLYWYRQALGQGPEFLTYFNYEAQQDKSGLPNDRFSAERPEGSISTLTIQRTEQRDSAMYRCASSSRTSGRFYNEQFFGPGTRLTVL.

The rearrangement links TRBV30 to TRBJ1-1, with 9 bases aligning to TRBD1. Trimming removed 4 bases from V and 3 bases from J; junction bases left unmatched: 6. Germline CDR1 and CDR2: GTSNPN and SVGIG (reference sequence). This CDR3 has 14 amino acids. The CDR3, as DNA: TGTGCCTGGAACCAGGGACAGGGAGACACTGAAGCTTTCTTT. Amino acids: CAWNQGQGDTEAFF.

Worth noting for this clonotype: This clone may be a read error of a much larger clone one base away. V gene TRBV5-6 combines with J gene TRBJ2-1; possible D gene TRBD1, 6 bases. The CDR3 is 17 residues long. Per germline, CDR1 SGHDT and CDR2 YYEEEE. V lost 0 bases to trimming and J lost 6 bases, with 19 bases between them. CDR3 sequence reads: CASSLESRGGTSNEQFF. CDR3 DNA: TGTGCCAGCAGCTTGGAGAGTCGAGGGGGAACCTCCAATGAGCAGTTCTTC.

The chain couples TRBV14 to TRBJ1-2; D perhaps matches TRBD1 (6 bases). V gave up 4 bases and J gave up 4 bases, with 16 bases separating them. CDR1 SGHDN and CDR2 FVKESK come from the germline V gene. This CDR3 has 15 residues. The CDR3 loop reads CASSPPGQTTYGYTF. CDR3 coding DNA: TGTGCCAGCAGCCCACCCGGACAGACAACCTATGGCTACACCTTC.

CDR3 DNA sequence: TGTGCCAGCAGCCGCCCGCGGGGGGCCTATGGCTACACCTTC. This encodes CASSRPRGAYGYTF. J is TRBJ1-2 and V is TRBV12-3 or TRBV12-4; the D gene is possibly TRBD1 (6 bases). The CDR3 loop spans 14 amino acids. The V gene lost 6 bases and the J gene lost 4 bases, with 15 bases spanning the gap.

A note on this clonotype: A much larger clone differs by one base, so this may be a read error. Written as DNA, the CDR3 is TGTGCCGGCAGCCAAGGAGGGACAGGTGCCTACGAGCAGTACTTC. It specifies CAGSQGGTGAYEQYF. The V call is TRBV4-2, the J call TRBJ2-7; 8 nucleotides agree with TRBD1. CDR1 is LGHNA and CDR2 is YNFKEQ in the germline V gene. The CDR3 is 15 residues long.

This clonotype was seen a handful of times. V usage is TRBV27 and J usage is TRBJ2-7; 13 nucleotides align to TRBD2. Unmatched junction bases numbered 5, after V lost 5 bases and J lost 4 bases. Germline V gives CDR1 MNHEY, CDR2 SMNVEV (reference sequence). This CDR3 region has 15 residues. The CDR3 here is CASSKLAGGLYEQYF. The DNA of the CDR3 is TGTGCCAGCAGTAAACTAGCGGGAGGGCTATACGAGCAGTACTTC.

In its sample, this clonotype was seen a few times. The CDR3 nucleotides read TGTGCCAGCAGCTTAGCTACTACTAGCGGGGCCCTTATCTACGAGCAGTACTTC. Protein product: CASSLATTSGALIYEQYF. The chain combines TRBV7-2 with TRBJ2-7; 10 bases are a match to TRBD2. The V and J ends lost 0 bases and 3 bases, in that order; junction bases with no gene match: 11. The CDR3 covers 18 residues. The germline CDR1 and CDR2 sequences are SGHTA and FQGNSA.

The CDR3 DNA follows: TGTGCCAGCGGGACATCCGAGGTGACAGATACGCAGTATTTT. As protein: CASGTSEVTDTQYF. This chain joins TRBV12-3 or TRBV12-4 and TRBJ2-3; D is possibly TRBD1 (6 bases). The CDR3 totals 14 residues. V was shortened by 8 bases and J by 3 bases, with 15 bases between the two germline ends.

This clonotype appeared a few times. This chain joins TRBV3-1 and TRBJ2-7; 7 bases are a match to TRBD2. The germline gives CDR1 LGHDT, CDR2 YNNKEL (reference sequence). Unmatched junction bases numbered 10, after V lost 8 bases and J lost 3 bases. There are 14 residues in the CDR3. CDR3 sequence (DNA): TGTGCCAGCTCAGACGGGGGGTTGGGCTACGAGCAGTACTTC. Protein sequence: CASSDGGLGYEQYF.

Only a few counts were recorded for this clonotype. The CDR3 DNA is TGCAGCGTTGAATACAACCTTTTTCCCAGTGAGCAGTTCTTC. Translated, it gives CSVEYNLFPSEQFF. The rearrangement links TRBV29-1 to TRBJ2-1; no clear D gene. The germline V gene encodes CDR1 SQVTM and CDR2 ANQGSEA. The length of the CDR3 is 14 residues. V was shortened by 2 bases and J by 9 bases, with 17 bases between the two germline ends.

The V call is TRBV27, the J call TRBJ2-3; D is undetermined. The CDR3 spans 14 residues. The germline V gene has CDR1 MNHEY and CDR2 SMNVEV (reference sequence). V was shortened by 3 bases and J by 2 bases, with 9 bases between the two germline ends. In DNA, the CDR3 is TGTGCCAGCAGTTTTGGAGAAAACACAGATACGCAGTATTTT. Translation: CASSFGENTDTQYF.

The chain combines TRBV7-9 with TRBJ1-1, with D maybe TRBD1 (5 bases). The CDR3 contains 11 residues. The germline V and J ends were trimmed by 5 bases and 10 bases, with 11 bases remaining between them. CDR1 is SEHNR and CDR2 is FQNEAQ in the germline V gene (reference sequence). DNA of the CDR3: TGTGCCAGCAGCATGGGACTGGGAGCTTTCTTT. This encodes CASSMGLGAFF. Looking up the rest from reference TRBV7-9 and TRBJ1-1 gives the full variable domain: DTGVSQNPRHKITKRGQNVTFRCDPISEHNRLYWYRQTLGQGPEFLTYFQNEAQLEKSRLLSDRFSAERPKGSFSTLEIQRTEQGDSAMYLCASSMGLGAFFGQGTRLTVV.

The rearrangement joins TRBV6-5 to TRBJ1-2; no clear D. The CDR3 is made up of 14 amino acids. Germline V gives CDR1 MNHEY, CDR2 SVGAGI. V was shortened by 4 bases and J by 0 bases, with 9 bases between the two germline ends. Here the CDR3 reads CASSSDTANYGYTF. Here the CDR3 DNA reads TGTGCCAGCAGTTCAGACACGGCTAACTATGGCTACACCTTC.

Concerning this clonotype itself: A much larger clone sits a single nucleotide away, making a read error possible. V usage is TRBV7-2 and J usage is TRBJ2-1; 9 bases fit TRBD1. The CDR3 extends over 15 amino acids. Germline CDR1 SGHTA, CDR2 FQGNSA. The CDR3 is CASSLAGQGYNERFF. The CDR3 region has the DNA TGTGCCAGCAGCTTAGCAGGACAGGGGTACAATGAGCGGTTCTTC.

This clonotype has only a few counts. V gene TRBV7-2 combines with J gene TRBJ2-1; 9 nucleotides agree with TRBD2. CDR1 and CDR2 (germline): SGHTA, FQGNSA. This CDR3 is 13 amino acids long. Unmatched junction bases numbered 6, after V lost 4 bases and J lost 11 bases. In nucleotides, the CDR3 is TGTGCCAGCAGCTCATTGACTAGCGGAAAGCAGTTCTTC. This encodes CASSSLTSGKQFF.

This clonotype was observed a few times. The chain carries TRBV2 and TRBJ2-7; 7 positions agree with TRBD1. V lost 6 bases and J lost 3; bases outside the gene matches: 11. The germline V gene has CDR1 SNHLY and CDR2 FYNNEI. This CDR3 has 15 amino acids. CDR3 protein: CASRSTGVRFYEQYF. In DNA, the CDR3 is TGTGCCAGCAGGTCAACAGGGGTACGATTCTACGAGCAGTACTTC. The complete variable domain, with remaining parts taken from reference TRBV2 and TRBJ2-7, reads EPEVTQTPSHQVTQMGQEVILRCVPISNHLYFYWYRQILGQKVEFLVSFYNNEISEKSEIFDDQFSVERPDGSNFTLKIRSTKLEDSAMYFCASRSTGVRFYEQYFGPGTRLTVT.

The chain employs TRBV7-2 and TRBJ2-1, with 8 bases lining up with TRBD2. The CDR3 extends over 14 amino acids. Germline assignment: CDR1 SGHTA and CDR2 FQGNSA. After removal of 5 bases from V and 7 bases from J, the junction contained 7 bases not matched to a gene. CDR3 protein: CASSQGLDRNEQFF. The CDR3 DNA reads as TGTGCCAGCAGCCAGGGACTAGATCGTAATGAGCAGTTCTTC.